This T cell receptor beta chain was recovered during a study of beta chain features in type 1 diabetes. Study observations and caveats: Shortening that was moderate but significant affected the TCRB CDR3s of Type 1 diabetes patients in all four CD4+ subsets. In type 1 diabetes patients, VDJ junctions had fewer insertions; deletions at these junctions were more frequent.

Expressed TCRB transcripts were sequenced after all isolated RNA was converted to cDNA. The protocol was immunoSEQ multiplex PCR, while the TCRdb copy is restricted to in-frame clones and leaves out a portion. The sample contains hundreds of thousands of clones, roughly 8.8% of which appear only once. This clone was seen many times. Its antigen remains unknown. Germline V gives CDR1 SEHNR, CDR2 FQNEAQ (reference sequence). The CDR3 is 17 residues long. The V and J ends lost 3 bases and 1 base, in that order; junction bases with no gene match: 9. The clonotype was recovered from a man between 25 and 39 years old with type 1 diabetes. The chain joins TRBV7-9 to TRBJ2-7; 10 bases match TRBD1. Sequenced sample: central memory CD4+ T cells from blood. This CDR3 is CASSLGTGTGESYEQYF. For the CDR3, the DNA is TGTGCCAGCAGCTTGGGGACCGGGACAGGGGAGTCCTACGAGCAGTACTTC.